Below are 32 T cell receptor beta chains sequenced from a single sample in a study of OX40 agonist ivuxolimab in advanced cancers. Clones were read by immunoSEQ multiplex PCR, and TCRdb kept only the in-frame ones, dropping some. The sample contains approximately 82,000 clones, about 89% of which appear only once. The sequences come from CD4+ or CD8+ T cells sorted from blood, collected in a trial of the OX40 agonist ivuxolimab. These receptors all come from an adult with an advanced solid tumor such as melanoma, head and neck, liver or kidney cancer.

The chain employs TRBV11-2 and TRBJ2-2, with no clear D. The germline gives CDR1 SGHAT, CDR2 FQNNGV. The CDR3 is 13 amino acids. V lost 6 bases to trimming and J lost 1 base, with 6 bases between them. CDR3 sequence (DNA): TGTGCCAGCAGGTTTGGGAACACCGGGGAGCTGTTTTTT. Its protein product is CASRFGNTGELFF.

This clone came up once. The rearrangement links TRBV6-6 to TRBJ2-1, with 8 positions matching TRBD1. The CDR3 is 14 residues long. The germline V gene has CDR1 MNHNY and CDR2 SVGAGI (reference sequence). V shed 5 bases, J shed 5 bases, and the junction held 5 bases outside the gene matches. The CDR3 DNA is TGTGCCAGCAGTCCAGGGGGCGCGGACAATGAGCAGTTCTTC. As protein: CASSPGGADNEQFF.

This chain links TRBV2 with TRBJ2-7; D remains ambiguous. The CDR3 is 13 amino acids. From germline, CDR1 is SNHLY and CDR2 FYNNEI. V gave up 5 bases and J gave up 4 bases, with 12 bases separating them. CDR3 sequence (DNA): TGTGCCAGCAGTTGGCCTAGGGAATACGAGCAGTACTTC. It translates to CASSWPREYEQYF.

The gene calls are TRBV19 and TRBJ2-5, with TRBD1 matching over 9 bases. CDR3 length equals 14 residues. CDR1 is LNHDA and CDR2 is SQIVND in the germline V gene (reference sequence). J was trimmed by 5 bases and V by 3 bases; bases with no gene match: 4. The CDR3 DNA is TGTGCCAGTAGTATCGGGGGGACAGGGGAGACCCAGTACTTC. It yields the protein CASSIGGTGETQYF. Drawing the rest from reference TRBV19 and TRBJ2-5, the complete variable domain is DGGITQSPKYLFRKEGQNVTLSCEQNLNHDAMYWYRQDPGQGLRLIYYSQIVNDFQKGDIAEGYSVSREKKESFPLTVTSAQKNPTAFYLCASSIGGTGETQYFGPGTRLLVL.

The chain couples TRBV6-1 to TRBJ2-7; tentative D call: TRBD1 (6 bases). Germline V gene data show CDR1 as MNHNS and CDR2 as SASEGT. The CDR3 totals 14 residues. Deletions cut 5 bases from V and 0 bases from J, with 11 bases between. The DNA of the CDR3 is TGTGCCAGCAGTTATCAGGGGAGCTCCTACGAGCAGTACTTC. Translated, it gives CASSYQGSSYEQYF.

The rearrangement uses TRBV5-6 and TRBJ2-7; D unresolved. Germline values: CDR1 SGHDT, CDR2 YYEEEE. Trimming removed 0 bases from V and 6 bases from J, with 13 bases in between. CDR3 size: 14 residues. The DNA of the CDR3 is TGTGCCAGCAGCTTGGGCCCATATGATCCCGAGCAGTACTTC. This sequence encodes CASSLGPYDPEQYF.

The chain recombines TRBV6-5 with TRBJ1-2; D gene uncertain. This CDR3 region has 14 residues. Germline values: CDR1 MNHEY, CDR2 SVGAGI. V lost 5 bases, J lost 5 bases, and 15 bases lay in between. CDR3 nucleotide sequence: TGTGCCAGCAGTCGCGGACCTTATTCTTATGGCTACACCTTC. Translation: CASSRGPYSYGYTF.

The CDR3 loop is CASRAPGGEQYF. CDR3 in DNA: TGTGCCAGCAGGGCCCCAGGGGGCGAGCAGTACTTC. The chain carries TRBV2 and TRBJ2-7, with 7 bases fitting TRBD1. V shed 6 bases, J shed 6 bases, and the junction held 5 bases outside the gene matches. This CDR3 is built from 12 residues. From germline, CDR1 is SNHLY and CDR2 FYNNEI. Full variable domain (rest looked up from reference TRBV2 and TRBJ2-7): EPEVTQTPSHQVTQMGQEVILRCVPISNHLYFYWYRQILGQKVEFLVSFYNNEISEKSEIFDDQFSVERPDGSNFTLKIRSTKLEDSAMYFCASRAPGGEQYFGPGTRLTVT.

This chain connects TRBV9 to TRBJ2-7; a possible D gene is TRBD1 (5 bases). V was shortened by 0 bases and J by 2 bases, with 9 bases between the two germline ends. Looked up from germline, CDR1 is SGDLS and CDR2 is YYNGEE. This CDR3 comprises 14 residues. The CDR3 sequence: CASSVGQSTYEQYF. Here the CDR3 DNA reads TGTGCCAGCAGCGTAGGACAGTCCACCTACGAGCAGTACTTC.

This clone was found a few times. The chain couples TRBV29-1 to TRBJ1-2; 8 bases map to TRBD1. V shed 0 bases and J 4 bases; nucleotides not matched to a gene: 7. Germline V gene sequence: CDR1 SQVTM, CDR2 ANQGSEA. The CDR3 sequence is 15 residues long. CDR3 bases: TGCAGCGTTGAAGACAGGGAGACAGGGGCCTATGGCTACACCTTC. It is translated as CSVEDRETGAYGYTF.

The chain combines TRBV28 with TRBJ2-2; D gene uncertain. V was trimmed by 3 bases and J by 1 base, leaving 9 bases between them. The germline V gene encodes CDR1 MDHEN and CDR2 SYDVKM. The CDR3 totals 15 residues. CDR3 loop: CASSFLDWNTGELFF. CDR3 in DNA: TGTGCCAGCAGTTTCCTCGACTGGAACACCGGGGAGCTGTTTTTT.

The V gene is TRBV19, the J gene TRBJ2-7, with no clear D. V was cut by 2 bases and J by 3 bases, with 11 bases left in between. Per germline, CDR1 LNHDA and CDR2 SQIVND (reference sequence). This CDR3 is built from 14 residues. Here the CDR3 DNA reads TGTGCCAGTAGTATAAGTCTAGTAAGCTACGAGCAGTACTTC. It encodes CASSISLVSYEQYF.

A single count supports this clone. This rearrangement joins TRBV7-6 to TRBJ2-3; TRBD2 is a possible D gene (6 bases). The germline gives CDR1 SGHVS, CDR2 FNYEAQ. This CDR3 is 16 amino acids long. The V and J ends lost 1 base and 4 bases respectively, with 15 bases between them. As DNA, the CDR3 is TGTGCCAGCAGCTTAGGGTCCGGGGGAGGAGCAGATACGCAGTATTTT. Translating it yields CASSLGSGGGADTQYF.

The chain joins TRBV28 to TRBJ2-4, with TRBD1 as a possible D gene (6 bases). This CDR3 comprises 13 residues. CDR1 MDHEN and CDR2 SYDVKM come from the germline V gene. The V and J ends lost 1 base and 12 bases respectively, with 13 bases between them. This CDR3 is CASSLSGGGGQYF. The DNA for the CDR3 is TGTGCCAGCAGTTTATCAGGTGGGGGCGGTCAGTACTTC.

This chain uses TRBV5-4 with TRBJ2-1, with D perhaps assigned TRBD1 or TRBD2 (6 bases each). V was trimmed by 1 base and J by 9 bases, leaving 17 bases between them. The CDR3 loop spans 15 amino acids. The germline CDR1 and CDR2 sequences are SGHNT and YYREEE (reference sequence). The CDR3 DNA reads TGTGCCAGCAGCTTGTTCACCCCCGGGGGCGGTGAGCAGTTCTTC. Translation gives CASSLFTPGGGEQFF.

The V and J genes are TRBV6-4 and TRBJ2-1, with unresolved D. V lost 5 bases and J 6 bases, leaving 8 bases between the germline ends. The germline V gene has CDR1 MRHNA and CDR2 SNTAGT. CDR3 length equals 12 residues. CDR3 in amino acids: CASSRYGNEQFF. CDR3 sequence (DNA): TGTGCCAGCAGTCGGTATGGCAATGAGCAGTTCTTC.

This chain uses TRBV7-2 with TRBJ1-1; maybe TRBD1 (6 bases). The CDR3 sequence is 14 residues long. The germline V and J ends were trimmed by 5 bases and 4 bases, with 14 bases remaining between them. Germline-derived CDR1 and CDR2 are SGHTA and FQGNSA. The CDR3 is CASSPRRGGTEAFF. As DNA, the CDR3 is TGTGCCAGCAGCCCCCGCAGGGGAGGCACTGAAGCTTTCTTT.

The chain links TRBV4-2 to TRBJ1-5; 10 bases are shared with TRBD1. Germline CDR1 LGHNA, CDR2 YNFKEQ. With V trimmed by 0 bases and J by 7 bases, 6 bases remained unmatched. This CDR3 has 16 amino acids. CDR3 sequence reads: CASSQDQDRGFQPQHF. In DNA form, the CDR3 reads TGTGCCAGCAGCCAAGATCAGGACAGGGGGTTCCAGCCCCAGCATTTT.

This chain joins TRBV5-1 and TRBJ2-2, with D perhaps TRBD1 (6 bases). CDR1 is SGHRS, CDR2 YFSETQ, per germline. CDR3 size: 16 residues. Trimming shortened V by 1 base and J by 3 bases, and 13 bases separated the two germline ends. CDR3 sequence: CASSLTPRQDTGELFF. CDR3 DNA sequence: TGCGCCAGCAGCTTGACCCCTCGACAGGACACCGGGGAGCTGTTTTTT.

V gene TRBV7-9 combines with J gene TRBJ2-7; a weak D match, TRBD2 (7 bases). The germline CDR1 and CDR2 sequences are SEHNR and FQNEAQ (reference sequence). Trimming removed 1 base at V and 5 bases at J, with 12 bases between. CDR3 length equals 14 residues. This CDR3 reads CASSLGGGGNEQYF. CDR3 DNA: TGTGCCAGCAGCTTAGGAGGGGGGGGCAACGAGCAGTACTTC.

The V gene is TRBV18, the J gene TRBJ2-5; a possible D gene is TRBD2 (6 bases). Trimming cost V 3 bases and J 11 bases, with 16 bases left between them. The CDR3 extends over 13 amino acids. Germline CDR1 is KGHSH and CDR2 is LQKENI. CDR3 amino acids: CASSPGASREQYF. The DNA of the CDR3 is TGTGCCAGCTCACCGGGCGCGAGTCGGGAGCAGTACTTC.

The chain carries TRBV10-1 and TRBJ2-5; D gene ambiguous. Germline lookup yields CDR1 WNHNN and CDR2 SYGVQD (reference sequence). The CDR3 is made up of 12 amino acids. The V and J ends lost 0 bases and 7 bases respectively, with 6 bases between them. The CDR3 loop is CASSESVTTQYF. In DNA form, the CDR3 reads TGCGCCAGCAGTGAGTCGGTCACGACCCAGTACTTC.

The V and J genes are TRBV21-1 and TRBJ2-5; the table's D gene call, TRBD2, was not cross checked with the DNA. TRBV21-1 is a documented pseudogene. CDR3 length: 15 amino acids. The CDR3: CASSYPDAPRGTQYF. The CDR3 DNA sequence: TGTGCCAGCAGCTATCCGGACGCCCCACGGGGGACCCAGTACTTC.

The chain recombines TRBV4-2 with TRBJ2-1; TRBD2 might be the D (6 bases). CDR3 size: 15 residues. Germline CDR1 and CDR2: LGHNA and YNFKEQ. Between the trimmed V and J ends, which lost 4 bases and 5 bases, there was a span of 15 bases. CDR3 nucleotide sequence: TGTGCCAGCAGCCCTGGACTAACAATAGACAATGAGCAGTTCTTC. It specifies CASSPGLTIDNEQFF.

J is TRBJ1-1 and V is TRBV7-9; D is unclear. The CDR3 sequence is 13 residues long. CDR1 is SEHNR and CDR2 is FQNEAQ in the germline V gene (reference sequence). Trimming took off 5 bases at V and 0 bases at J, with 7 bases between the two ends. This chain's CDR3 is CASSGTLNTEAFF. The CDR3 nucleotides are TGTGCCAGCAGCGGAACCTTGAACACTGAAGCTTTCTTT.

The V and J genes are TRBV5-1 and TRBJ2-1; weak D call: TRBD1 (6 bases). V was shortened by 2 bases and J by 4 bases, with 10 bases between the two germline ends. Per germline, CDR1 SGHRS and CDR2 YFSETQ. This CDR3 region has 14 residues. The chain's CDR3 is CASSLQGGYNEQFF. CDR3 nucleotides: TGCGCCAGCAGCTTACAGGGTGGGTACAATGAGCAGTTCTTC.

The chain uses TRBV28 and TRBJ1-5; D is unclear. Between the trimmed V and J ends, which lost 4 bases and 6 bases, there was a span of 16 bases. The CDR3 sequence is 15 residues long. Germline CDR1 and CDR2: MDHEN and SYDVKM. CDR3 sequence (DNA): TGTGCCAGCAGTTACCAACGGGAATTAGGTCAGCCCCAGCATTTT. It yields the protein CASSYQRELGQPQHF.

The table lists this clone with a count of one. The chain employs TRBV5-1 and TRBJ1-6, with D uncertain. This CDR3 comprises 14 residues. The germline gives CDR1 SGHRS, CDR2 YFSETQ. The V gene lost 2 bases and the J gene lost 3 bases, with 6 bases spanning the gap. The CDR3 reads CASSFTVYNSPLHF. The CDR3 DNA is TGCGCCAGCAGCTTTACAGTCTATAATTCACCCCTCCACTTT.

The chain couples TRBV7-9 to TRBJ2-5, with 8 bases that match TRBD2. This CDR3 spans 15 amino acids. CDR1 is SEHNR and CDR2 is FQNEAQ in the germline V gene (reference sequence). With V trimmed by 5 bases and J by 5 bases, 10 bases remained unmatched. The CDR3 bases are TGTGCCAGCAGCAACCCGCTAGCGGGCACGGAGACCCAGTACTTC. Its protein is CASSNPLAGTETQYF.

The rearrangement joins TRBV6-6 to TRBJ2-1, with D hard to call. Germline CDR1 is MNHNY and CDR2 is SVGAGI (reference sequence). The CDR3 extends over 13 amino acids. The ends were cut back, 6 bases at V and 5 bases at J, with 11 bases in the middle. The chain's CDR3 is CASRRSRDNEQFF. CDR3 DNA sequence: TGTGCCAGCAGGAGGTCCCGGGACAATGAGCAGTTCTTC.

The CDR3 coding sequence is TGTGCCAGCAGCTGGGACAGGTCCTACGAGCAGTACTTC. This gives the protein CASSWDRSYEQYF. The V gene is TRBV5-4, the J gene TRBJ2-7; 8 bases match TRBD1. V gave up 3 bases and J gave up 1 base; unmatched junction bases: 0. CDR1 and CDR2 from the germline V gene are SGHNT and YYREEE (reference sequence). The CDR3 consists of 13 residues.

V usage is TRBV6-6 and J usage is TRBJ2-4; 10 positions agree with TRBD2. Germline CDR1 and CDR2: MNHNY and SVGAGI (reference sequence). The V gene end was trimmed by 3 bases and the J gene end by 10 bases; junction bases not matched to a gene: 6. This CDR3 is built from 14 residues. This CDR3 is CASSYGGTSVIQYF. CDR3 DNA: TGTGCCAGCAGTTATGGGGGGACTAGCGTAATTCAGTACTTC.